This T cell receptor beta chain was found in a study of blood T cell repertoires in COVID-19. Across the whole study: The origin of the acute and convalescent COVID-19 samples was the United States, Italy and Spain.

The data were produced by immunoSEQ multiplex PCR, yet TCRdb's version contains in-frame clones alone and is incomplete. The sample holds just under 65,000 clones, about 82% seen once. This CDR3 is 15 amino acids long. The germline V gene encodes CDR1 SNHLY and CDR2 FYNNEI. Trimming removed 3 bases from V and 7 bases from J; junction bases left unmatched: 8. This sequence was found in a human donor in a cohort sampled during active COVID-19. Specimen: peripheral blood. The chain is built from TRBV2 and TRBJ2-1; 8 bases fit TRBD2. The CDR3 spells CASSELAGRKNEQFF. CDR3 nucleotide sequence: TGTGCCAGCAGTGAGTTAGCGGGGCGGAAGAATGAGCAGTTCTTC.